This TCR beta chain was sequenced in a study of control samples from healthy donors and cancer patients. The V and J ends lost 2 bases and 1 base respectively, with 8 bases between them. The germline V gene encodes CDR1 KGHSH and CDR2 LQKENI. The CDR3 is made up of 14 amino acids. The method was immunoSEQ multiplex PCR; TCRdb's version includes in-frame clones alone and lacks a portion of them. This sample has 100,000 to 150,000 clones, with less than 90% found just once. The chain couples TRBV18 to TRBJ2-5; D is perhaps TRBD2 (6 bases). The sequence derives from a man aged 18 to 30 in good health. The sequenced sample consisted of blood. The CDR3 region has the DNA TGTGCCAGCTCACCATTCGGGGGCCAAGAGACCCAGTACTTC. Amino acids: CASSPFGGQETQYF.